These T cell receptor beta chains were read from a single sample in a study of blood T cell repertoires in COVID-19. TCRdb's table, derived via immunoSEQ multiplex PCR, lists solely in-frame clones and lacks some. The top ten hold approximately 4.4% of the sample, which has more than 70,000 clones, roughly 80% seen once. The sequenced sample was peripheral blood. The receptors stem from a woman aged 80 or over with active or convalescent COVID-19. CDR3s include the opening cysteine and the closing phenylalanine or tryptophan. The D gene is left open where the match is weak. Size is stated for part of the rows, as once, few or many counts, or as a class when the clone is expanded.

TRBV7-9	once	TRBD2	TRBJ2-4	CASSSPRGFKNIQYF	TGTGCCAGCAGCTCTCCGCGGGGGTTCAAAAACATTCAGTACTTC
TRBV2	-	-	TRBJ2-3	CASRPGKQQLTDTQYF	TGTGCCAGCAGACCAGGGAAACAGCAACTCACAGATACGCAGTATTTT
TRBV6-6	-	TRBD1	TRBJ1-2	CASSREGSGGDYGYTF	TGTGCCAGCAGTCGAGAGGGGTCAGGGGGAGACTATGGCTACACCTTC
TRBV10-3	-	-	TRBJ2-7	CATDPSTYEQYF	TGTGCCACCGATCCTAGCACCTACGAGCAGTACTTC
TRBV11-2	-	TRBD2	TRBJ2-4	CASSPNLSGSGSKNIQYF	TGTGCCAGCAGCCCTAACCTTAGCGGGAGTGGGTCAAAAAACATTCAGTACTTC
TRBV4-3	-	TRBD2	TRBJ2-3	CASSQASGGVGDTQYF	TGCGCCAGCAGCCAAGCATCGGGAGGAGTGGGGGATACGCAGTATTTT
TRBV4-3	-	-	TRBJ1-2	CASSQDTGGLGGGYTF	TGCGCCAGCAGCCAAGATACCGGGGGGTTGGGGGGTGGCTACACCTTC
TRBV4-3	-	-	TRBJ2-1	CASSQRGAGDEQFF	TGCGCCAGCAGCCAACGGGGGGCCGGAGACGAGCAGTTCTTC
TRBV11-3	few	TRBD2	TRBJ2-1	CASSLAAGGSREQFF	TGTGCCAGCAGCTTAGCGGCGGGAGGATCTCGTGAGCAGTTCTTC
TRBV5-1	-	TRBD2	TRBJ2-7	CASSNSGVENEQYF	TGCGCCAGCAGTAATAGCGGGGTAGAAAACGAGCAGTACTTC